This T cell receptor beta chain was documented in a study of blood T cell repertoires in COVID-19. Across the whole study: Whether acute or convalescent, the COVID-19 samples came from the United States, Italy and Spain. In each case, the material was cDNA or gDNA derived from T cells, B-cell-depleted T cells, or PBMCs.

In the original analysis: How many nucleated cells were present was estimated from reference gene primer amplification. Measured with immunoSEQ multiplex PCR; TCRdb has only the in-frame clones, and not every one. That table furnishes V, J and clone size, whereas the DNA furnished D and trimming. The sample has approximately 190,000 clones; roughly four fifths are singletons. Germline values: CDR1 SEHNR, CDR2 FQNEAQ (reference sequence). The CDR3 runs 15 residues. Germline trimming cut 5 bases from V and 9 bases from J; bases unmatched to any gene: 14. The source of this sequence is a woman aged 40 to 50 with acute or convalescent COVID-19. Sequenced input: peripheral blood. This chain connects TRBV7-9 to TRBJ2-7, with 9 bases identical to TRBD1. The CDR3 DNA reads TGTGCCAGCAGCCCCGCCGGGACAGGGATAGAGGGGCAGTACTTC. Amino acids: CASSPAGTGIEGQYF. Full variable domain (missing parts from reference TRBV7-9 and TRBJ2-7): DTGVSQNPRHKITKRGQNVTFRCDPISEHNRLYWYRQTLGQGPEFLTYFQNEAQLEKSRLLSDRFSAERPKGSFSTLEIQRTEQGDSAMYLCASSPAGTGIEGQYFGPGTRLTVT.